The clone carrying this T cell receptor beta chain occurred a few times. The antigen is unknown. From germline, CDR1 is SGHRS and CDR2 YFSETQ. The CDR3 consists of 15 residues. Unmatched junction bases numbered 10, after V lost 5 bases and J lost 5 bases. The Oncomine TCR Beta short-read assay sequenced DNA from cultured CD4+ T cells. One entry per CDR3 protein results from TCRdb running MiXCR on the PCR reads. Here the sample spans 16,000 or so distinct CDR3 sequences, around 44% being singletons. The data derive from a study of vaccination and CD4 T cells after COVID-19. Looking at the study overall: The convalescents included six males and four females, and among them two were Hispanic while seven were Caucasian. Between diagnosis and the drawing of post-COVID samples lay a median roughly 99 days (range 35 to 161).

Regarding treatment: approximately 10-day PBMC culture with coronavirus spike peptide pools or control peptides (ViraFEST assay). Negative selection separated CD4+ T cells from roughly nine-day cultures. The chain joins TRBV5-1 to TRBJ2-1, with 7 bases lining up with TRBD2. The specimen was CD4+ T cells from blood, cultured in vitro, collected after SARS-CoV-2 vaccination. This clonotype originated in a human donor who had recovered from COVID-19. The chain's CDR3 is CASSRFLAEDNEQFF. The DNA for the CDR3 is TGCGCCAGCAGTCGTTTCCTAGCGGAGGACAATGAGCAGTTCTTC.